This section outlines one TCR beta chain sequence together with its context. The source of the sample is a study of blood T cell repertoires in COVID-19. About the study: Sample material is recorded as cDNA or gDNA derived from T cells, B-cell-depleted T cells, or PBMCs.

Recruited during active infection, patients (from Seattle) were subsequently followed longitudinally. Per the original methods: It was from reference gene primer amplification that nucleated cell counts were estimated. Clones were read by immunoSEQ multiplex PCR, and TCRdb kept only the in-frame ones, dropping some. Clone size and the V and J calls come from that table; the DNA yielded D and trimming. The data hold some 160,000 clones, with under 95% observed a single time. The CDR3 runs 16 residues. The germline gives CDR1 MNHEY, CDR2 SMNVEV (reference sequence). J was trimmed by 2 bases and V by 7 bases; bases with no gene match: 12.

J is TRBJ2-7 and V is TRBV27, with 9 bases aligning to TRBD1. The sequence derives from a man between 18 and 29 years old with COVID-19, enrolled during active disease. The sample was peripheral blood. The CDR3 loop reads CASTPRGTGSPYEQYF. The CDR3 nucleotides read TGTGCCAGCACCCCAAGAGGGACAGGGAGCCCCTACGAGCAGTACTTC.